A selection of T cell receptor beta chains follows, all from one sample in a study of T cells after yellow fever vaccination. TCRdb passed the 5' RACE reads through MiXCR, listing each CDR3 protein once. Of more than 450,000 distinct CDR3 sequences listed, 20% to 25% are singletons. The input for sequencing was PBMCs, taken roughly 20 days after the first yellow fever vaccination. The receptors stem from a man between 18 and 35 years old who received the YFV17D yellow fever vaccine. Both conserved end residues are part of each CDR3. A D gene is named only where the DNA matches it firmly. Rows may omit the clone size; those that give it use once, few, many or a size class.

V gene	D gene	J gene	clone size	CDR3 protein	CDR3 DNA
TRBV12-3/TRBV12-4	TRBD1	TRBJ1-1	-	CASSWDSGFTEAFF	TGTGCCAGCAGCTGGGACAGCGGCTTCACTGAAGCTTTCTTT
TRBV18	-	TRBJ2-3	few	CASSPNSGGGTDTQYF	TGTGCCAGCTCACCAAACTCTGGGGGCGGGACGGATACGCAGTATTTT
TRBV4-1	-	TRBJ1-6	-	CASSQEGIDSPLHF	TGCGCCAGCAGCCAAGAGGGGATAGATTCACCCCTCCACTTT
TRBV4-1	TRBD2	TRBJ2-1	few	CASSQVGLASYNEQFF	TGCGCCAGCAGCCAGGTTGGACTAGCGTCCTACAATGAGCAGTTCTTC
TRBV29-1	-	TRBJ1-1	-	CSVFESPEAFF	TGCAGCGTTTTTGAGAGCCCTGAAGCTTTCTTT
TRBV12-5	TRBD1	TRBJ1-1	many	CASGAGTGITEAFF	TGTGCTAGTGGAGCCGGGACAGGGATAACTGAAGCTTTCTTT
TRBV19	-	TRBJ2-1	-	CASSIGGYFAAYNEQFF	TGTGCCAGTAGTATTGGCGGCTATTTCGCTGCCTACAATGAGCAGTTCTTC
TRBV2	-	TRBJ1-2	few	CASSSTQPTGGYTF	TGTGCCAGCAGCTCCACCCAGCCGACAGGAGGCTACACCTTC
TRBV7-6	-	TRBJ2-2	once	CASTLSSIANTGELFF	TGTGCCAGCACCCTCTCCTCGATTGCTAACACCGGGGAGCTGTTTTTT
TRBV11-3	-	TRBJ2-1	-	CASSEGQNNEQFF	TGTGCCAGCAGCGAAGGACAGAACAATGAGCAGTTCTTC
TRBV7-2	TRBD1	TRBJ1-2	few	CASSLAAGQFKYSYGYTF	TGTGCCAGCAGCTTAGCCGCGGGACAGTTTAAGTATAGCTATGGCTACACCTTC
TRBV29-1	-	TRBJ2-1	few	CSGATPGVYNEQFF	TGCAGCGGTGCGACCCCAGGAGTATACAATGAGCAGTTCTTC
TRBV7-2	-	TRBJ2-3	-	CASSLVAEDTQYF	TGTGCCAGCAGCTTAGTAGCGGAAGATACGCAGTATTTT
TRBV5-4	-	TRBJ2-3	few	CASSLVDASTDTQYF	TGTGCCAGCAGCTTGGTGGACGCTAGCACAGATACGCAGTATTTT
TRBV10-3	TRBD1	TRBJ2-3	-	CATSQGTIDTQYF	TGTGCCACTTCACAGGGGACGATCGATACGCAGTATTTT
TRBV12-3/TRBV12-4	TRBD1	TRBJ2-1	-	CASSSGRGSNNEQFF	TGTGCCAGCAGTTCGGGCAGGGGGTCCAACAATGAGCAGTTCTTC
TRBV12-3/TRBV12-4	-	TRBJ1-5	few	CASSLYPGYQPQHF	TGTGCCAGCAGTTTATACCCGGGTTATCAGCCCCAGCATTTT
TRBV19	-	TRBJ1-1	-	CASSDLRGVHTEAFF	TGTGCCAGTAGTGACCTCCGGGGGGTTCACACTGAAGCTTTCTTT
TRBV7-8	TRBD1	TRBJ2-3	few	CASSLKSIQGRLANTQYF	TGTGCCAGCAGCCTTAAAAGCATACAGGGGCGCCTTGCGAATACGCAGTATTTT
TRBV7-2	-	TRBJ2-1	-	CASSPWGGFYNEQFF	TGTGCCAGCAGTCCGTGGGGGGGCTTCTACAATGAGCAGTTCTTC
TRBV7-9	TRBD1	TRBJ2-1	few	CASSPDRGWFEQFF	TGTGCCAGCAGCCCAGACAGGGGGTGGTTTGAGCAGTTCTTC
TRBV20-1	-	TRBJ1-1	-	CSAIRGGGFTEAFF	TGCAGTGCTATCCGAGGAGGAGGTTTCACTGAAGCTTTCTTT
TRBV20-1	TRBD1	TRBJ1-6	-	CSARVFKQGTGNSPLHF	TGCAGTGCTCGAGTATTTAAACAGGGGACTGGCAATTCACCCCTCCACTTT
TRBV28	-	TRBJ2-1	few	CASSLSSPSGEQFF	TGTGCCAGCAGTTTATCCTCACCCTCGGGTGAGCAGTTCTTC
TRBV3-1	-	TRBJ1-1	few	CASSHSGNTEAFF	TGTGCCAGCAGCCATTCCGGGAACACTGAAGCTTTCTTT
TRBV3-1	TRBD1	TRBJ1-5	few	CASSQGGRGKNQPQHF	TGTGCCAGCAGCCAAGGCGGCAGGGGGAAAAATCAGCCCCAGCATTTT
TRBV6-5	-	TRBJ2-1	-	CASSYLMRGHNEQFF	TGTGCCAGCAGTTATCTAATGCGGGGCCACAATGAGCAGTTCTTC
TRBV6-2/TRBV6-3	-	TRBJ2-2	few	CASVGQNKGSGELFF	TGTGCCAGCGTGGGACAAAATAAAGGGAGCGGGGAGCTGTTTTTT
TRBV5-4	-	TRBJ2-4	-	CASRGTGLAKNIQYF	TGTGCCAGCAGGGGGACGGGCCTAGCCAAAAACATTCAGTACTTC
TRBV20-1	TRBD2	TRBJ2-5	-	CSASFGGAGETQYF	TGCAGTGCTAGTTTCGGGGGGGCCGGGGAGACCCAGTACTTC
TRBV6-2/TRBV6-3	-	TRBJ2-2	-	CASSYMGDTGELFF	TGTGCCAGCAGTTACATGGGGGATACCGGGGAGCTGTTTTTT
TRBV9	TRBD1	TRBJ1-4	few	CASSVVVQGANEKLFF	TGTGCCAGCAGCGTAGTCGTACAGGGGGCTAATGAAAAACTGTTTTTT
TRBV4-3	-	TRBJ2-1	-	CASSQGPSSINEQFF	TGCGCCAGCAGCCAAGGTCCCAGTTCCATCAATGAGCAGTTCTTC
TRBV5-1	TRBD1	TRBJ1-6	few	CASSPPDRENSPLHF	TGCGCCAGCAGCCCCCCCGACAGGGAGAATTCACCCCTCCACTTT
TRBV5-1	-	TRBJ1-2	few	CASSLKGPNYGYTF	TGCGCCAGCAGCTTGAAGGGCCCTAACTATGGCTACACCTTC
TRBV7-9	-	TRBJ2-3	few	CASSLPRTTDTQYF	TGTGCCAGCAGCTTACCTCGGACCACAGATACGCAGTATTTT
TRBV7-6	-	TRBJ2-7	-	CASAPRAGLVGYEQYF	TGTGCCAGCGCGCCGCGCGCCGGGCTGGTGGGTTACGAGCAGTACTTC
TRBV7-3	-	TRBJ2-1	-	CASSSDRDSFRFF	TGTGCCAGCAGCTCCGACCGGGACTCTTTCCGGTTCTTC
TRBV4-1	TRBD2	TRBJ2-3	once	CASSQEGRGGRATQYF	TGCGCCAGCAGCCAAGAAGGCCGGGGGGGACGTGCTACGCAGTATTTT
TRBV9	-	TRBJ1-1	-	CASSASLQGPEAFF	TGTGCCAGCAGCGCGTCCCTACAGGGTCCTGAAGCTTTCTTT
TRBV6-1	-	TRBJ2-1	-	CASALRGRADNEQFF	TGTGCCAGCGCACTCAGGGGCCGCGCAGACAATGAGCAGTTCTTC
TRBV5-1	TRBD2	TRBJ2-3	many	CASRDGGGTDTQYF	TGCGCCTCCAGGGATGGCGGGGGGACAGATACGCAGTATTTT
TRBV12-3/TRBV12-4	TRBD1	TRBJ2-1	few	CASTSIPGTVNEQFF	TGTGCCAGCACCTCGATCCCCGGGACAGTCAATGAGCAGTTCTTC
TRBV20-1	-	TRBJ1-2	-	CSVLQGNYGYTF	TGCAGTGTCCTCCAGGGTAACTATGGCTACACCTTC
TRBV4-1	-	TRBJ2-4	-	CASSQNTLVVSIQYF	TGCGCCAGCAGCCAGAACACTTTAGTTGTATCAATTCAGTACTTC
TRBV4-1	-	TRBJ2-3	few	CASSPQTGLSRVDTQYF	TGCGCCAGCAGCCCTCAGACCGGACTCTCCCGTGTAGATACGCAGTATTTT
TRBV5-1	-	TRBJ2-1	-	CASSLQGVDEQFF	TGCGCCAGCAGCCTTCAGGGAGTGGATGAGCAGTTCTTC
TRBV7-2	-	TRBJ2-5	-	CASSLGPGDQETQYF	TGTGCCAGCAGCTTAGGTCCGGGGGACCAAGAGACCCAGTACTTC
TRBV24-1	-	TRBJ2-1	few	CATSDYKADFYNEQFF	TGTGCCACCAGTGATTATAAAGCGGATTTCTACAATGAGCAGTTCTTC
TRBV19	TRBD1	TRBJ2-1	-	CASRGTGDEQFF	TGTGCCAGTAGGGGAACAGGGGATGAGCAGTTCTTC
TRBV11-2	TRBD1	TRBJ2-7	-	CASSSHTTVGTGAMYEQYF	TGTGCCAGCAGCTCGCACACCACCGTCGGGACAGGGGCGATGTACGAGCAGTACTTC
TRBV6-1	-	TRBJ1-5	few	CASSPIGEGNQPQHF	TGTGCCAGCAGTCCCATAGGGGAAGGGAATCAGCCCCAGCATTTT